This entry lists 30 T cell receptor beta chains sequenced from one sample in a study of shared clonotypes between healthy human individuals. Clones were sequenced by immunoSEQ multiplex PCR, and TCRdb holds only the in-frame ones, with some missing. Seen here are 950,000 to 1,300,000 clones, 70% to 80% observed once, and the top ten hold over 1.3%. The specimen was memory CD4+ T cells sorted from blood. Indicated subset: CD45RA-negative fraction. Receptor source: a man aged 18 to 29 in good health.

This chain uses TRBV9 with TRBJ1-3; D is unresolved. The CDR3 runs 15 residues. The V gene's germline CDR1 is SGDLS and CDR2 YYNGEE. Trimming stripped 3 bases from V and 4 bases from J, with 14 bases between. The CDR3 region is CASSARWGTGNTIYF. The CDR3 DNA is TGTGCCAGCAGCGCGCGATGGGGTACGGGAAACACCATATATTTT.

The rearrangement joins TRBV9 to TRBJ1-6; D is perhaps TRBD1 (6 bases). This CDR3 has 16 amino acids. Germline V gene sequence: CDR1 SGDLS, CDR2 YYNGEE. The germline V and J ends were trimmed by 3 bases and 5 bases, with 15 bases remaining between them. The CDR3 protein is CASSEQQGFNNSPLHF. CDR3 nucleotide sequence: TGTGCCAGCAGCGAGCAACAGGGCTTTAATAATTCACCCCTCCACTTT.

V gene TRBV11-2 combines with J gene TRBJ2-3, with a tentative D call TRBD2 (5 bases). Germline V gene lookup returns CDR1 SGHAT and CDR2 FQNNGV. There are 15 residues in the CDR3. V dropped 1 base and J dropped 6 bases, with 14 bases sitting between them. The CDR3 DNA reads TGTGCCAGCAGCTTAGTTTTGGCTAGCAGGGATACGCAGTATTTT. Translation: CASSLVLASRDTQYF.

The chain is built from TRBV7-9 and TRBJ1-2, with TRBD1 matching over 9 bases. The CDR3 runs to 13 residues. Germline lookup yields CDR1 SEHNR and CDR2 FQNEAQ (reference sequence). The junction had 4 bases not matched to a gene; V was cut back by 3 bases and J by 8 bases. In DNA form, the CDR3 reads TGTGCCAGCAGCTTGGGACAGGGTCCGGGCTACACCTTC. Its translation is CASSLGQGPGYTF.

V is TRBV6-5 and J is TRBJ2-5; D uncertain. The J call is doubtful: the DNA matches TRBJ2-7 better. Germline V gene lookup returns CDR1 MNHEY and CDR2 SVGAGI. The CDR3 extends over 15 amino acids. The CDR3 sequence: CASSPGTAITYEQYF. CDR3 DNA sequence: TGTGCCAGCAGTCCAGGCACAGCTATCACCTACGAGCAGTACTTC.

The chain combines TRBV9 with TRBJ2-1; no clear D gene. V was cut by 0 bases and J by 2 bases, with 12 bases left in between. CDR1 and CDR2 from the germline V gene are SGDLS and YYNGEE. The CDR3 runs 16 residues. CDR3 sequence (DNA): TGTGCCAGCAGCGTAGCTCCGGAGCTCGCCTACAATGAGCAGTTCTTC. Encoded protein: CASSVAPELAYNEQFF.

This chain links TRBV9 with TRBJ2-7; TRBD1 matches 10 bases. Germline V gives CDR1 SGDLS, CDR2 YYNGEE. The CDR3 totals 15 residues. With 3 bases clipped from V and 6 bases from J, the junction kept 9 bases outside the gene matches. The CDR3, as DNA: TGTGCCAGCAGCGGTTGGACAGGGGGAGTAGGCGAGCAGTACTTC. As protein: CASSGWTGGVGEQYF.

This clone was seen only once. The chain links TRBV4-1 to TRBJ2-7; tentatively, D is TRBD1 (6 bases). Per germline, CDR1 MGHRA and CDR2 YSYEKL. Trimming cost V 2 bases and J 6 bases, with 17 bases left between them. The CDR3 covers 15 residues. In DNA form, the CDR3 reads TGCGCCAGCAGCCAACTCGAAACAGGGATGTCCGAGCAGTACTTC. It encodes CASSQLETGMSEQYF.

This clone was seen a handful of times. The chain recombines TRBV4-1 with TRBJ2-2; D is unresolved. Between the trimmed V and J ends, which lost 4 bases and 1 base, there was a span of 4 bases. This CDR3 region has 13 residues. Germline CDR1 MGHRA, CDR2 YSYEKL. As DNA, the CDR3 is TGCGCCAGCAGCCGGGGGAACACCGGGGAGCTGTTTTTT. As protein: CASSRGNTGELFF.

The rearrangement links TRBV28 to TRBJ1-2; TRBD1 agrees at 7 bases. The germline CDR1 and CDR2 sequences are MDHEN and SYDVKM. The CDR3 length is 15 residues. V trimming: 6 bases; J trimming: 4 bases; junction bases outside the gene matches: 11. The CDR3 sequence: CASSLLTGFGYGYTF. CDR3 nucleotide sequence: TGTGCCAGCAGCCTACTGACAGGGTTCGGCTATGGCTACACCTTC.

V usage is TRBV10-3 and J usage is TRBJ2-3; 8 positions match TRBD2. With 10 bases clipped from V and 4 bases from J, the junction kept 7 bases outside the gene matches. This CDR3 is built from 13 residues. Germline V CDR1 and CDR2: ENHRY, SYGVKD. The CDR3, as DNA: TGTGCCACCAGCGGGAGCCCATCAGATACGCAGTATTTT. The encoded protein is CATSGSPSDTQYF.

This clone was seen more than once but under ten times. The chain combines TRBV10-3 with TRBJ2-2, with no clear D. Deletions cut 3 bases from V and 6 bases from J, with 5 bases between. Germline assignment: CDR1 ENHRY and CDR2 SYGVKD. This CDR3 spans 12 amino acids. CDR3: CAISELAGELFF. The CDR3 nucleotides are TGTGCCATCAGTGAATTAGCCGGGGAGCTGTTTTTT.

The gene calls are TRBV11-2 and TRBJ2-3; 8 bases are shared with TRBD2. Germline V gives CDR1 SGHAT, CDR2 FQNNGV. J lost 2 bases, V lost 1 base, and 11 bases had no gene match. This CDR3 spans 18 amino acids. The CDR3 region is CASSLVGLGGRPTDTQYF. DNA of the CDR3: TGTGCCAGCAGCTTAGTGGGCCTAGGCGGGAGGCCCACAGATACGCAGTATTTT.

This chain joins TRBV6-1 and TRBJ1-1; a weak D match, TRBD1 (5 bases). V gave up 6 bases and J gave up 4 bases, with 15 bases separating them. CDR3 length: 14 residues. CDR1 is MNHNS and CDR2 is SASEGT in the germline V gene. CDR3: CASSLGPRVTEAFF. DNA for the CDR3: TGTGCCAGCAGCTTGGGACCGCGGGTCACTGAAGCTTTCTTT.

The V gene is TRBV7-9, the J gene TRBJ2-4; D remains ambiguous. V gave up 5 bases and J gave up 0 bases, with 11 bases separating them. There are 15 residues in the CDR3. The germline V gene has CDR1 SEHNR and CDR2 FQNEAQ (reference sequence). CDR3 sequence reads: CASSQEVLAKNIQYF. As DNA, the CDR3 is TGTGCCAGCAGCCAAGAAGTACTAGCCAAAAACATTCAGTACTTC.

The chain has TRBV10-3 and TRBJ2-7; D not resolved. The length of the CDR3 is 8 residues. V lost 7 bases to trimming and J lost 5 bases, with 0 bases between them. Per germline, CDR1 ENHRY and CDR2 SYGVKD. The CDR3 spells CAINEQYF. As DNA, the CDR3 is TGTGCCATCAACGAGCAGTACTTC.

The J gene is TRBJ2-7, the V gene TRBV5-6; D ambiguous. The V gene lost 0 bases and the J gene lost 5 bases, with 9 bases spanning the gap. This CDR3 is 13 amino acids long. In germline, CDR1 is SGHDT, CDR2 YYEEEE. The CDR3 nucleotides are TGTGCCAGCAGCTTGGCGCCCAAACACGAGCAGTACTTC. Protein sequence: CASSLAPKHEQYF.

The chain recombines TRBV5-4 with TRBJ2-3; D is ambiguous. The CDR3 sequence is 13 residues long. The V gene lost 5 bases and the J gene lost 1 base, with 8 bases spanning the gap. Germline CDR1 and CDR2: SGHNT and YYREEE (reference sequence). The CDR3 region is CASRPGRTDTQYF. Written as DNA, the CDR3 is TGTGCCAGCAGACCTGGGCGCACAGATACGCAGTATTTT.

The V and J genes are TRBV10-3 and TRBJ1-6; D is uncertain. The CDR3 loop spans 14 amino acids. The ends were cut back, 3 bases at V and 6 bases at J, with 9 bases in the middle. Germline V lookup: CDR1 ENHRY, CDR2 SYGVKD. The DNA of the CDR3 is TGTGCCATCAGTGATTGGGAGACTAATTCACCCCTCCACTTT. Amino acid sequence: CAISDWETNSPLHF.

V gene TRBV6-6 combines with J gene TRBJ2-1, with D tentatively TRBD2 (5 bases). The germline V and J ends were trimmed by 6 bases and 2 bases, with 14 bases remaining between them. The CDR3 sequence is 15 residues long. Germline V gene lookup returns CDR1 MNHNY and CDR2 SVGAGI (reference sequence). CDR3 sequence reads: CASSQFSGTYNEQFF. The CDR3 nucleotides are TGTGCCAGCAGCCAATTCAGCGGAACCTACAATGAGCAGTTCTTC.

To note about this clone: A much larger clone differs by one base, so this may be a read error. The V gene is TRBV7-2, the J gene TRBJ2-2, with D perhaps TRBD1 (5 bases). The length of the CDR3 is 15 residues. Per germline, CDR1 SGHTA and CDR2 FQGNSA. V shed 1 base and J shed 0 bases, with 6 bases lying between them. This CDR3 is CASSLGGPNTGELFF. The CDR3 DNA follows: TGTGCCAGCAGCTTAGGGGGCCCGAACACCGGGGAGCTGTTTTTT.

This chain joins TRBV6-5 and TRBJ2-2; D unresolved. Germline CDR1 reads MNHEY; CDR2 reads SVGAGI. The CDR3 has 13 residues. Trimming shortened V by 0 bases and J by 6 bases, and 5 bases separated the two germline ends. The chain's CDR3 is CASSYSTAGELFF. In nucleotides, the CDR3 is TGTGCCAGCAGTTACTCGACGGCCGGGGAGCTGTTTTTT.

The V gene is TRBV6-5, the J gene TRBJ1-6; weak D call: TRBD1 (6 bases). Germline V gives CDR1 MNHEY, CDR2 SVGAGI. The CDR3 is made up of 14 amino acids. The V end was cut by 7 bases, the J end by 10 bases, with 17 bases between. CDR3 in DNA: TGTGCCAGCACCCGAGGGGGGGGCCCCTCACCCCTCCACTTT. This translates into CASTRGGGPSPLHF.

The CDR3 loop is CASSAWTGGNEQFF. CDR3 DNA: TGTGCCAGCAGCGCATGGACGGGGGGCAATGAGCAGTTCTTC. V usage is TRBV7-2 and J usage is TRBJ2-1, with 7 nucleotides matching TRBD2. The length of the CDR3 is 14 residues. Germline assignment: CDR1 SGHTA and CDR2 FQGNSA. V shed 5 bases and J 6 bases; nucleotides not matched to a gene: 7.

As for this clone: Given a much more abundant clone one base away, this may be a read error. The CDR3 nucleotides are TGTGCCAGCAGCCGGGACAGGGGGAACACTGAAGCTTTCTTT. It translates to CASSRDRGNTEAFF. The chain combines TRBV5-5 with TRBJ1-1; 10 bases fit TRBD1. J lost 1 base, V lost 4 bases, and 1 base had no gene match. The V gene's germline CDR1 is SGHKS and CDR2 YYEKEE (reference sequence). This CDR3 is built from 14 residues.

The V call is TRBV5-1, the J call TRBJ1-2, with 7 nucleotides matching TRBD1. This CDR3 is built from 15 residues. The germline V gene encodes CDR1 SGHRS and CDR2 YFSETQ. J was trimmed by 7 bases and V by 0 bases; bases with no gene match: 9. CDR3 sequence: CASSLAAAGGGGYTF. The CDR3 nucleotides read TGCGCCAGCAGCTTGGCGGCGGCAGGGGGAGGTGGCTACACCTTC.

The V gene is TRBV21-1, the J gene TRBJ2-7; the DNA was not used to check the table's D call, TRBD1. TRBV21-1 represents a pseudogene. This CDR3 contains 13 residues. CDR3 DNA: TGTGCCAGCGGGGGGACAGGTTCCCACGAGCAGTACTTC. Its protein product is CASGGTGSHEQYF.

V is TRBV4-3 and J is TRBJ1-5; 7 nucleotides match TRBD1. V trimming: 0 bases; J trimming: 6 bases; junction bases outside the gene matches: 5. The CDR3 has 15 residues. The germline CDR1 and CDR2 sequences are LGHNA and YSLEER. The CDR3 sequence: CASSQDPQGGQPQHF. The CDR3 coding sequence is TGCGCCAGCAGCCAAGACCCCCAGGGGGGTCAGCCCCAGCATTTT.

The chain recombines TRBV6-1 with TRBJ2-1, with D perhaps given as TRBD1 or TRBD2 (5 bases each). Trimming took off 4 bases at V and 6 bases at J, with 10 bases between the two ends. CDR1 MNHNS and CDR2 SASEGT come from the germline V gene. The CDR3 totals 13 residues. The CDR3 spells CASSGGRGNEQFF. CDR3 nucleotide sequence: TGTGCCAGCAGTGGGGGACGCGGCAATGAGCAGTTCTTC.

V and J are TRBV5-1 and TRBJ2-3, with D possibly matching TRBD1 (6 bases). Trimming stripped 0 bases from V and 2 bases from J, with 10 bases between. Per germline, CDR1 SGHRS and CDR2 YFSETQ. This CDR3 has 15 residues. CDR3 DNA: TGCGCCAGCAGCTTGGCGGGACAAGACACAGATACGCAGTATTTT. Protein product: CASSLAGQDTDTQYF.